The source of this TCR beta chain is a study of T-cell memory formation after mild COVID-19. Study results and limitations: The study found balanced CD4/CD8 in clones contracting day 15 to 85 and a CD4+ lean in later expanders.

From germline, CDR1 is ENHRY and CDR2 SYGVKD. This CDR3 is 17 amino acids long. With V trimmed by 0 bases and J by 4 bases, 6 bases remained unmatched. This clonotype was observed a handful of times. Its specificity is unknown. With constant-segment primers, 5'RACE yielded cDNA libraries of TCR alpha and TCR beta that carried sample barcodes and UMIs. TCRdb re-analysed the 5' RACE reads in MiXCR, keeping a single row per CDR3 protein. The sample lists about 400,000 distinct CDR3 sequences; more than 20% were seen once. The sequence was collected from an adult woman who had mild COVID-19 (a few samples of this study predate the infection). Cell type and time point are not known. The chain has TRBV10-3 and TRBJ2-2; 9 nucleotides line up with TRBD1. The sequenced sample was PBMCs or a T cell subset sorted from them (not recorded which). The CDR3 region has the DNA TGTGCCATCAGTGAGTCGCCGGGACAGGGTTCCACCGGGGAGCTGTTTTTT. Protein: CAISESPGQGSTGELFF.